Listed below are T cell receptor beta chains from one sample, sequenced in a study of regulatory T cells in long-lasting Graves disease. TCRdb redid the calling of the multiplex PCR reads with MiXCR, one entry per CDR3 protein. This table has about 540,000 distinct CDR3 sequences, about 13% appearing once. This sample was shared with a second study, whose subject was T cells in Graves' hyperthyroidism and ophthalmopathy.

Sequenced here: peripheral blood mononuclear cells (PBMCs), sampled at new diagnosis, from a patient treated with antithyroid drugs. These receptors were taken from a young man with Graves disease. Each CDR3 is given with its conserved first and last residue. D genes are given only for firm matches. Clone size, where shown, is once, few, many, or a class for clones that have expanded.

>.|many|TRBV27|18|TRBJ2-1
CASSLPPGGRVRLHEQFF
TGTGCCAGCAGTTTGCCTCCCGGGGGGCGCGTAAGGTTGCATGAGCAGTTCTTC
>.|.|TRBV6-2/TRBV6-3|15|TRBJ2-3
CASSYGGARTDTQYF
TGTGCCAGCAGTTACGGGGGGGCGCGGACAGATACGCAGTATTTT
>.|.|TRBV24-1|14|TRBJ2-5
CATSGLGEQETQYF
TGTGCCACCAGTGGGCTGGGAGAGCAAGAGACCCAGTACTTC
>.|many|TRBV12-3/TRBV12-4|15|TRBJ2-6
CASGTRYSGANVLTF
TGTGCCAGCGGGACCCGCTACTCTGGGGCCAACGTCCTGACTTTC
>.|many|TRBV10-3|15|TRBJ2-3
CAISLQRSSTDTQYF
TGTGCCATCAGCCTCCAACGTTCTAGCACAGATACGCAGTATTTT
>TRBD2|many|TRBV27|19|TRBJ2-7
CASSLPTSGRPVFSYEQYF
TGTGCCAGCAGTTTACCGACTAGCGGGAGACCCGTTTTCTCCTACGAGCAGTACTTC
>TRBD2|few|TRBV5-1|16|TRBJ2-3
CASRERDSGSTDTQYF
TGCGCCAGCAGGGAGAGAGATAGCGGGAGCACAGATACGCAGTATTTT
>TRBD2|few|TRBV7-6|16|TRBJ2-1
CASSRLTSGSYNEQFF
TGTGCCAGCAGTCGTTTGACTAGCGGGAGCTACAATGAGCAGTTCTTC
>TRBD2|many|TRBV12-3/TRBV12-4|14|TRBJ2-7
CASSSSGKVYEQYF
TGTGCCAGCAGTTCTAGCGGGAAAGTCTACGAGCAGTACTTC
>.|few|TRBV9|13|TRBJ2-7
CASSALNSYEQYF
TGTGCCAGCAGCGCCTTGAACTCGTACGAGCAGTACTTC
>TRBD1|.|TRBV6-2/TRBV6-3|15|TRBJ2-1
CASTLHRDTGDEQFF
TGTGCCAGCACCTTACACCGGGACACAGGGGATGAGCAGTTCTTC
>.|.|TRBV5-6|15|TRBJ1-2
CASSLPRGRQSGYTF
TGTGCCAGCAGCTTGCCCCGGGGGCGCCAGAGTGGCTACACCTTC
>.|.|TRBV24-1|11|TRBJ2-5
CATSTGETQYF
TGTGCCACCAGTACGGGGGAGACCCAGTACTTC
>.|few|TRBV19|14|TRBJ2-3
CASSRGRLTDTQYF
TGTGCCAGTAGTAGAGGACGGCTCACAGATACGCAGTATTTT
>TRBD2|many|TRBV6-1|15|TRBJ2-7
CASSEGGTSGYEQYF
TGTGCCAGCAGTGAAGGGGGGACTAGCGGCTACGAGCAGTACTTC
>.|many|TRBV11-3|15|TRBJ2-3
CASSALDPFTDTQYF
TGTGCCAGCAGCGCCTTGGACCCCTTCACAGATACGCAGTATTTT
>.|many|TRBV20-1|14|TRBJ2-4
CSVRGVEAKNIQYF
TGCAGTGTGAGGGGGGTCGAGGCCAAAAACATTCAGTACTTC
>.|many|TRBV28|15|TRBJ2-3
CASSSRPIGADTQYF
TGTGCCAGCAGTTCAAGACCCATAGGGGCAGATACGCAGTATTTT
>.|many|TRBV7-2|14|TRBJ1-2
CASSLAEPSWGYTF
TGTGCCAGCAGCTTAGCTGAACCCTCTTGGGGCTACACCTTC
>.|few|TRBV27|10|TRBJ1-2
CPKGTELRTF
TGTCCGAAAGGGACTGAGCTTCGAACCTTC
>.|few|TRBV25-1|15|TRBJ2-4
CASSDHRDPRNIQYF
TGTGCCAGCAGTGACCACAGGGACCCAAGGAACATTCAGTACTTC
>.|.|TRBV7-3|15|TRBJ2-1
CASSLRASLYNEQFF
TGTGCCAGCAGCTTACGGGCTAGCCTATACAATGAGCAGTTCTTC
>.|few|TRBV3-1|16|TRBJ2-7
CASSQEWRGEYYEQYF
TGTGCCAGCAGCCAAGAGTGGCGCGGGGAGTACTACGAGCAGTACTTC